Listed below are T cell receptor beta chains from one sample, sequenced in a study of T cells in Graves' hyperthyroidism and ophthalmopathy. TCRdb itself ran the multiplex PCR reads through MiXCR, one entry per CDR3 protein. Among about 420,000 distinct CDR3 sequences listed, approximately 15% were seen once. Sequenced sample: blood. These receptors were obtained from a woman aged 18 to 35 with Graves' hyperthyroidism. Both conserved end residues are part of each CDR3. A D gene is named only where the DNA matches it firmly. Clone size appears in some rows only: once, few, many, or a class for an expanded clone.

clone_size: many
j_call: TRBJ1-5
d_call: .
v_call: TRBV20-1
cdr3_nt: TGCAGTGCTAGTTCGGAACAGGGTGGCAATCAGCCCCAGCATTTT
cdr3_aa: CSASSEQGGNQPQHF

clone_size: many
j_call: TRBJ2-7
d_call: TRBD2
v_call: TRBV20-1
cdr3_nt: TGCAGTGCGGGATTTGCGGGGGGGCTCCCCCACGAGCAGTACTTC
cdr3_aa: CSAGFAGGLPHEQYF

clone_size: .
j_call: TRBJ2-5
d_call: TRBD1
v_call: TRBV5-1
cdr3_nt: TGCGTCAACCAGACAGGGGGGGCCCAAGAGACCCAGTACTTC
cdr3_aa: CVNQTGGAQETQYF

clone_size: few
j_call: TRBJ1-5
d_call: .
v_call: TRBV20-1
cdr3_nt: TGCAGTGCTAGAGGGCCCCGGAGGGGTCCTTATAGCAATCAGCCCCAGCATTTT
cdr3_aa: CSARGPRRGPYSNQPQHF

clone_size: .
j_call: TRBJ1-5
d_call: TRBD1
v_call: TRBV9
cdr3_nt: TGTGCCAGCAGCGTTGGGACAGCATACAATCAGCCCCAGCATTTT
cdr3_aa: CASSVGTAYNQPQHF

clone_size: many
j_call: TRBJ2-5
d_call: .
v_call: TRBV19
cdr3_nt: TGTGCCAGTAGTATACAGGGCCCCTCGGGGACCCAGTACTTC
cdr3_aa: CASSIQGPSGTQYF

clone_size: many
j_call: TRBJ2-2
d_call: .
v_call: TRBV3-1
cdr3_nt: TGTGCCAGCAGCCCCGGGGTGGAGTGGAGGACCGGGGAGCTGTTTTTT
cdr3_aa: CASSPGVEWRTGELFF

clone_size: many
j_call: TRBJ2-3
d_call: .
v_call: TRBV30
cdr3_nt: TGTGCCTGGACAGGGGCGGATACGCAGTATTTT
cdr3_aa: CAWTGADTQYF

clone_size: many
j_call: TRBJ1-3
d_call: .
v_call: TRBV6-5
cdr3_nt: TGTGCCAGCAGTTACACCGCGGCTGAGGTCGGCTCTGGAAACACCATATATTTT
cdr3_aa: CASSYTAAEVGSGNTIYF

clone_size: many
j_call: TRBJ2-7
d_call: .
v_call: TRBV5-5
cdr3_nt: TGTGCCAGCAGCTTGGGTCAGGGAAGAAGCTACGAGCAGTACTTC
cdr3_aa: CASSLGQGRSYEQYF

clone_size: many
j_call: TRBJ1-5
d_call: TRBD1
v_call: TRBV27
cdr3_nt: TGTGCCAGCAGTTTAGTCGGGACAGGGAATATCCGATATAGCAATCAGCCCCAGCATTTT
cdr3_aa: CASSLVGTGNIRYSNQPQHF

clone_size: few
j_call: TRBJ2-5
d_call: TRBD2
v_call: TRBV20-1
cdr3_nt: TGCAGTGCAATTCTGGTCCTAGCGGGGGGGGGGGAGACCCAGTACTTC
cdr3_aa: CSAILVLAGGGETQYF

clone_size: many
j_call: TRBJ2-7
d_call: .
v_call: TRBV2
cdr3_nt: TGTGCCGGCAGGACGGCTGCCTACGAGCAGTACTTC
cdr3_aa: CAGRTAAYEQYF

clone_size: many
j_call: TRBJ1-5
d_call: TRBD1
v_call: TRBV6-1
cdr3_nt: TGTGCCAGCAGACCCACAGGGGAGTCTCAGCCCCAGCATTTT
cdr3_aa: CASRPTGESQPQHF

clone_size: many
j_call: TRBJ2-5
d_call: .
v_call: TRBV20-1
cdr3_nt: TGCAGTGTGACAGGCCTCTCCGGGGAGACCCAGTACTTC
cdr3_aa: CSVTGLSGETQYF

clone_size: many
j_call: TRBJ1-5
d_call: .
v_call: TRBV6-1
cdr3_nt: TGTGCCAGGGAGGGGATCGGGGCTCAGCCCCAGCATTTT
cdr3_aa: CAREGIGAQPQHF

clone_size: many
j_call: TRBJ1-1
d_call: .
v_call: TRBV6-2/TRBV6-3
cdr3_nt: TGTGCCAGCAGCTCACTCCGACCCGGGGGTGAAGCTTTCTTT
cdr3_aa: CASSSLRPGGEAFF

clone_size: many
j_call: TRBJ2-7
d_call: .
v_call: TRBV28
cdr3_nt: TGTGCCAGCAGTCCCTGGGACACCCCCTACGAGCAGTACTTC
cdr3_aa: CASSPWDTPYEQYF

clone_size: .
j_call: TRBJ2-3
d_call: TRBD2
v_call: TRBV6-1
cdr3_nt: TGTGCCAGCAGCATAAGGCTAGCGGGAGGGAATACAGATACGCAGTATTTT
cdr3_aa: CASSIRLAGGNTDTQYF

clone_size: few
j_call: TRBJ1-5
d_call: TRBD1
v_call: TRBV6-1
cdr3_nt: TGTGCCAGCAACTTACAGGGGTGGGTAGGTAATCAGCCCCAGCATTTT
cdr3_aa: CASNLQGWVGNQPQHF

clone_size: few
j_call: TRBJ2-2
d_call: TRBD1
v_call: TRBV25-1
cdr3_nt: TGTGCCAGCAGAGGTGGGCAGGGGGTCACCGGGGAGCTGTTTTTT
cdr3_aa: CASRGGQGVTGELFF

clone_size: many
j_call: TRBJ2-7
d_call: TRBD2
v_call: TRBV6-1
cdr3_nt: TGTGCCAGCAGTGCCCTAGCGGGGGGGCCAGTTGGCGAGCAGTACTTC
cdr3_aa: CASSALAGGPVGEQYF

clone_size: many
j_call: TRBJ2-7
d_call: TRBD2
v_call: TRBV11-2
cdr3_nt: TGTGCCAGCAGCTTAGCGGTTAGCGGGGGCTACGAGCAGTACTTC
cdr3_aa: CASSLAVSGGYEQYF

clone_size: few
j_call: TRBJ2-7
d_call: TRBD1
v_call: TRBV27
cdr3_nt: TGTGCCAGCAGCCCGAGCGGGACAGGGACCTACGAGCAGTACTTC
cdr3_aa: CASSPSGTGTYEQYF

clone_size: .
j_call: TRBJ1-2
d_call: TRBD1
v_call: TRBV3-1
cdr3_nt: TGTGCCAGCAGCCAAGAGGGGACAGGGGGCGCGGTCGCGGGCTACACCTTC
cdr3_aa: CASSQEGTGGAVAGYTF

clone_size: .
j_call: TRBJ2-5
d_call: TRBD1
v_call: TRBV6-1
cdr3_nt: TGTGCCAGCAGGGACCTTGAAAGGGGCAGGGGGCGAGAGACCCAGTACTTC
cdr3_aa: CASRDLERGRGRETQYF

clone_size: .
j_call: TRBJ2-1
d_call: .
v_call: TRBV11-2
cdr3_nt: TGTGCCAGCAGCTTAAAGGTCTCCTACAATGAGCAGTTCTTC
cdr3_aa: CASSLKVSYNEQFF

clone_size: many
j_call: TRBJ2-1
d_call: TRBD2
v_call: TRBV2
cdr3_nt: TGTGCCAGCAGAGAAGGACTAGCGGGTTCCTACAATGAGCAGTTCTTC
cdr3_aa: CASREGLAGSYNEQFF

clone_size: many
j_call: TRBJ1-6
d_call: TRBD1
v_call: TRBV5-6
cdr3_nt: TGTGCCAGCAGCCACAGGGACAGGGGGAATGTCCACTTT
cdr3_aa: CASSHRDRGNVHF

clone_size: few
j_call: TRBJ2-1
d_call: .
v_call: TRBV9
cdr3_nt: TGTGCCAGCAGCGTAGGGGGGAACTCCTACAATGAGCAGTTCTTC
cdr3_aa: CASSVGGNSYNEQFF

clone_size: few
j_call: TRBJ1-5
d_call: .
v_call: TRBV19
cdr3_nt: TGTGCCAGTAGTCCGGAGGGGGGAGGGGCCCAGCATTTT
cdr3_aa: CASSPEGGGAQHF

clone_size: many
j_call: TRBJ1-2
d_call: .
v_call: TRBV20-1
cdr3_nt: TGCAGTGCTAGGGGTGCACTGGGCTACACCTTC
cdr3_aa: CSARGALGYTF

clone_size: .
j_call: TRBJ2-3
d_call: TRBD2
v_call: TRBV10-3
cdr3_nt: TGTGCCGCGACTCCGGGACTAGCGGGGGGCAGCACAGATACGCAGTATTTT
cdr3_aa: CAATPGLAGGSTDTQYF

clone_size: many
j_call: TRBJ2-7
d_call: .
v_call: TRBV12-3/TRBV12-4
cdr3_nt: TGTGCCAGCAGTTTATCGGGGTTCGCGCAGTACTTC
cdr3_aa: CASSLSGFAQYF

clone_size: few
j_call: TRBJ1-1
d_call: .
v_call: TRBV29-1
cdr3_nt: TGCAGCGTTCCTAGGGGGTCTGACACTGAAGCTTTCTTT
cdr3_aa: CSVPRGSDTEAFF

clone_size: many
j_call: TRBJ2-3
d_call: TRBD2
v_call: TRBV11-2
cdr3_nt: TGTGCCAGCAGCTTAAAGCTGGGACTAGCAACGGATACGCAGTATTTT
cdr3_aa: CASSLKLGLATDTQYF

clone_size: .
j_call: TRBJ2-7
d_call: TRBD1
v_call: TRBV9
cdr3_nt: TGTGCCAGCAGCCCTAACTGGGACAGGTGGAGCTCCTACGAGCAGTACTTC
cdr3_aa: CASSPNWDRWSSYEQYF

clone_size: many
j_call: TRBJ2-5
d_call: .
v_call: TRBV7-8
cdr3_nt: TGTGCCAGCAGCTCAGGGGGGACACCGAATCAAGAGACCCAGTACTTC
cdr3_aa: CASSSGGTPNQETQYF

clone_size: many
j_call: TRBJ2-1
d_call: TRBD2
v_call: TRBV28
cdr3_nt: TGTGCCAGCAGTCCCCGGGGGGTACTGTACAATGAGCAGTTCTTC
cdr3_aa: CASSPRGVLYNEQFF

clone_size: many
j_call: TRBJ1-2
d_call: .
v_call: TRBV11-2
cdr3_nt: TGTGCCAGCAGCACACGACTTCCCCGAGGACTGGGCTACACCTTC
cdr3_aa: CASSTRLPRGLGYTF

clone_size: .
j_call: TRBJ2-7
d_call: TRBD1
v_call: TRBV7-2
cdr3_nt: TGTGCCAGCAGCTTAGACGGGACAGGGAGCTCCTACGAGCAGTACTTC
cdr3_aa: CASSLDGTGSSYEQYF

clone_size: .
j_call: TRBJ2-7
d_call: TRBD2
v_call: TRBV7-9
cdr3_nt: TGTGCCAGCAGCTTAAGCGGGGATCCCTACGAGCAGTACTTC
cdr3_aa: CASSLSGDPYEQYF

clone_size: many
j_call: TRBJ1-1
d_call: .
v_call: TRBV12-3/TRBV12-4
cdr3_nt: TGTGCCAGCAGTCCTCTTTATCAGGGGAAAGCTGAAGCTTTCTTT
cdr3_aa: CASSPLYQGKAEAFF

clone_size: many
j_call: TRBJ2-6
d_call: .
v_call: TRBV2
cdr3_nt: TGTGCCAGCCCGGGAGTGAACTCTGGGGCCAACGTCCTGACTTTC
cdr3_aa: CASPGVNSGANVLTF

clone_size: .
j_call: TRBJ2-7
d_call: .
v_call: TRBV4-2
cdr3_nt: TGTGCCAGCAGCCTCTTAGAGGGTATCGCCCACGAGCAGTACTTC
cdr3_aa: CASSLLEGIAHEQYF

clone_size: many
j_call: TRBJ2-5
d_call: .
v_call: TRBV11-2
cdr3_nt: TGTGCCAGCAGCTTAGTTAGAGGCCCGGAGACCCAGTACTTC
cdr3_aa: CASSLVRGPETQYF

clone_size: .
j_call: TRBJ1-1
d_call: TRBD1
v_call: TRBV5-1
cdr3_nt: TGCGCCAGCAGCACCGCGACAGGGGCCACTGAAGCTTTCTTT
cdr3_aa: CASSTATGATEAFF

clone_size: .
j_call: TRBJ2-7
d_call: TRBD2
v_call: TRBV5-1
cdr3_nt: TGTGCCATCTCACCCCCGGGACTAGCGGGAGGCGAGCAGTACTTC
cdr3_aa: CAISPPGLAGGEQYF

clone_size: many
j_call: TRBJ2-5
d_call: .
v_call: TRBV4-2
cdr3_nt: TGTGCCAGCAGCCAACAGGGAGAGACCCAGTACTTC
cdr3_aa: CASSQQGETQYF

clone_size: many
j_call: TRBJ1-2
d_call: TRBD1
v_call: TRBV5-1
cdr3_nt: TGCGCCAGCAGCTCTAACCCGGGACAGGGGGCGAATGGCTACACCTTC
cdr3_aa: CASSSNPGQGANGYTF

clone_size: many
j_call: TRBJ1-4
d_call: TRBD1
v_call: TRBV2
cdr3_nt: TGTGCCAGCAGGGAACACAGGGGCCCAGGGGAAAAACTGTTTTTT
cdr3_aa: CASREHRGPGEKLFF

clone_size: few
j_call: TRBJ2-5
d_call: .
v_call: TRBV10-2
cdr3_nt: TGCGCCAGCAGTGAGTCGAGAGAGACCCAGTACTTC
cdr3_aa: CASSESRETQYF

clone_size: many
j_call: TRBJ2-1
d_call: .
v_call: TRBV4-1
cdr3_nt: TGCGCCAGCAGCCAAAATAGTGGCAATGAGCAGTTCTTC
cdr3_aa: CASSQNSGNEQFF

clone_size: .
j_call: TRBJ2-2
d_call: TRBD1
v_call: TRBV30
cdr3_nt: TGTGCCTGGAGTCGGGGACAGAACACTGGGGAGCTGTTTTTT
cdr3_aa: CAWSRGQNTGELFF

clone_size: .
j_call: TRBJ2-1
d_call: .
v_call: TRBV4-2
cdr3_nt: TGTGCCAGCAGCCAAGATTTAAGCGGCCGTTACAATGAGCAGTTCTTC
cdr3_aa: CASSQDLSGRYNEQFF

clone_size: few
j_call: TRBJ2-2
d_call: TRBD1
v_call: TRBV5-6
cdr3_nt: TGTGCCAGCAGCCAGGGACAGGCCACCGGGGAGCTGTTTTTT
cdr3_aa: CASSQGQATGELFF

clone_size: many
j_call: TRBJ1-2
d_call: TRBD1
v_call: TRBV18
cdr3_nt: TGTGCCAGCTCCCCCCAGGGACAGGGGGCTGGAGGCTACACCTTC
cdr3_aa: CASSPQGQGAGGYTF

clone_size: few
j_call: TRBJ2-7
d_call: TRBD1
v_call: TRBV29-1
cdr3_nt: TGCAGCGTCACCTCGGGACAGGGAAGCGGCGAGCAGTACTTC
cdr3_aa: CSVTSGQGSGEQYF

clone_size: many
j_call: TRBJ1-2
d_call: .
v_call: TRBV11-2
cdr3_nt: TGTGCCAGCAGCTTGGGCTTCTATGGCTACACCTTC
cdr3_aa: CASSLGFYGYTF